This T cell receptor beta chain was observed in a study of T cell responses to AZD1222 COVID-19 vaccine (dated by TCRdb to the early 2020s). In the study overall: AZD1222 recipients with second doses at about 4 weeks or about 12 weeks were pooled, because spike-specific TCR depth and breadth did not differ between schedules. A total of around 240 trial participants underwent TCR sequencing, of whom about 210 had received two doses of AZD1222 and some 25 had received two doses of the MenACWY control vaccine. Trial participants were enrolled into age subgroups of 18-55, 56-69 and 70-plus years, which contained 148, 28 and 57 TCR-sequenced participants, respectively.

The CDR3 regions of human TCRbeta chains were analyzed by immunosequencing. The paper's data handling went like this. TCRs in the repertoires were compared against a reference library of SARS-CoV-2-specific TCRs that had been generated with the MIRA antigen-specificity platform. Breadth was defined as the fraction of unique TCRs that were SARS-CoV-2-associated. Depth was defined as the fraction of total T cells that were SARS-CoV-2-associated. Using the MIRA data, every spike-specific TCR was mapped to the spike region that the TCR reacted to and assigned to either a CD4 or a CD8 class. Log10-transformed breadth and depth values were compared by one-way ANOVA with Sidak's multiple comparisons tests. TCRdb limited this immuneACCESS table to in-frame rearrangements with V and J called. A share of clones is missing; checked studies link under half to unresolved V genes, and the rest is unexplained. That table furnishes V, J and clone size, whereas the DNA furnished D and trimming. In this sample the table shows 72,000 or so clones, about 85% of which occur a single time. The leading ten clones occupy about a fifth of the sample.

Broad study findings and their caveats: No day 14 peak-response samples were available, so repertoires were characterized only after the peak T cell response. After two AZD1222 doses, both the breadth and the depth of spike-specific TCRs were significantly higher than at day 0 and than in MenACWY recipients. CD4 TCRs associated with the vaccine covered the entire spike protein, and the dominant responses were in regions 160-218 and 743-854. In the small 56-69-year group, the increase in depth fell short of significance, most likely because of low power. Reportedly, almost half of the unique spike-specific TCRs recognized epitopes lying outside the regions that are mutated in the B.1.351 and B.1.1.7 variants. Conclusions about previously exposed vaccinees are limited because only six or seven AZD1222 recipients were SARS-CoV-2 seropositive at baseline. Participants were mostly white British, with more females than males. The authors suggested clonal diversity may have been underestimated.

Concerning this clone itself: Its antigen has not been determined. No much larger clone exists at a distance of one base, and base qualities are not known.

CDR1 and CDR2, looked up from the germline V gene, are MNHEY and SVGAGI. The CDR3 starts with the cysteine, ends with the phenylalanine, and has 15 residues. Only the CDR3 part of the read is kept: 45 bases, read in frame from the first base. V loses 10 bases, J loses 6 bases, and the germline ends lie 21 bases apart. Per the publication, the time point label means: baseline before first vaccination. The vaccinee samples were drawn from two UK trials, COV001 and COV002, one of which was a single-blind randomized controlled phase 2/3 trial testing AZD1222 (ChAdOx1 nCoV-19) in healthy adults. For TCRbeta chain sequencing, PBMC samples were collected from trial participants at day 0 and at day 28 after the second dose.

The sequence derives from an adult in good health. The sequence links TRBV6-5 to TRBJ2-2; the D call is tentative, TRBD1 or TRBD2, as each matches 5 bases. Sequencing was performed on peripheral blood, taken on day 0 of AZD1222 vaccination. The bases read TGTGCCACGCATAGGGGAGCAAAAAGGTCCGGGGAGCTGTTTTTT. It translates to CATHRGAKRSGELFF.